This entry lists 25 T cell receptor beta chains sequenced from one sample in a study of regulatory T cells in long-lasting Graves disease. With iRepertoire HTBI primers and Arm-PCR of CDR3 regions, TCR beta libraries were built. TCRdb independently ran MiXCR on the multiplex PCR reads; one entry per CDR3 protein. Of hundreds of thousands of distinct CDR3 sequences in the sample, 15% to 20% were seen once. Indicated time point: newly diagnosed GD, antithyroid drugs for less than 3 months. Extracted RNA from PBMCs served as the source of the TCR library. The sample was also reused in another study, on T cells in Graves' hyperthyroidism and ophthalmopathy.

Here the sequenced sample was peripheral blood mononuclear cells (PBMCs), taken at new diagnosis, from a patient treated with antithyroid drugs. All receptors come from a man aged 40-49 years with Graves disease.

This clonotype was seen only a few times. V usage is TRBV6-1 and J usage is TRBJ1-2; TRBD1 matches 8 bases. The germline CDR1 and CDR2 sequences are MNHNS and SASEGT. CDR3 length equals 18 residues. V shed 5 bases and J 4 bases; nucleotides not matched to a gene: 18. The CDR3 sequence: CASSPFFVGQGASYGYTF. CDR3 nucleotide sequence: TGTGCCAGCAGTCCCTTCTTTGTAGGGCAGGGGGCAAGCTATGGCTACACCTTC.

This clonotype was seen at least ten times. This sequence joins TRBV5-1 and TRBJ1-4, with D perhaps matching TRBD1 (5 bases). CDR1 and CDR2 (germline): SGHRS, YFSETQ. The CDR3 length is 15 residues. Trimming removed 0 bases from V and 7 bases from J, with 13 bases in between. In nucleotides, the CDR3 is TGCGCCAGCAGCTTGGGGGACGGATGGGGTGAAAAACTGTTTTTT. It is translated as CASSLGDGWGEKLFF. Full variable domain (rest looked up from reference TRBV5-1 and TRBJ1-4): KAGVTQTPRYLIKTRGQQVTLSCSPISGHRSVSWYQQTPGQGLQFLFEYFSETQRNKGNFPGRFSGRQFSNSRSEMNVSTLELGDSALYLCASSLGDGWGEKLFFGSGTQLSVL.

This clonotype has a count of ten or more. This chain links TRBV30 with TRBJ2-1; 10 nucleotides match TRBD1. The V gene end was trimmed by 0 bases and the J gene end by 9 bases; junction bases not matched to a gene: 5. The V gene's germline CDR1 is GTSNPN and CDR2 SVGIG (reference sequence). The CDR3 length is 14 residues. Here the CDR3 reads CAWSVQDRGAEQFF. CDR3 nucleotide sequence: TGTGCCTGGAGTGTACAGGACAGGGGGGCTGAGCAGTTCTTC.

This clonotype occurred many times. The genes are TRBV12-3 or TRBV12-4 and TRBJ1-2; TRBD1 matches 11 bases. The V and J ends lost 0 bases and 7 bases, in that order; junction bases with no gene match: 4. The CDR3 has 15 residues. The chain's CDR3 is CASSLARTGGGGYTF. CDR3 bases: TGTGCCAGCAGTTTAGCGCGGACAGGGGGCGGTGGCTACACCTTC.

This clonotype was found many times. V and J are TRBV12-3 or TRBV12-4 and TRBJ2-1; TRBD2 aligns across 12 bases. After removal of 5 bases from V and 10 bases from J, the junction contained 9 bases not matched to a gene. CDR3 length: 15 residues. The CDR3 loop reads CASSPTSGGQWEQFF. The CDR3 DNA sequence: TGTGCCAGCAGTCCGACTAGCGGGGGCCAGTGGGAGCAGTTCTTC.

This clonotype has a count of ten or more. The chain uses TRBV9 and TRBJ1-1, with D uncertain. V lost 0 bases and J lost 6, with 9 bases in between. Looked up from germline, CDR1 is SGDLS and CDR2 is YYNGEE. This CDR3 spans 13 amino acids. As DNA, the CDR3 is TGTGCCAGCAGCGTAGGTGGGTACGCTGAAGCTTTCTTT. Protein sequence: CASSVGGYAEAFF.

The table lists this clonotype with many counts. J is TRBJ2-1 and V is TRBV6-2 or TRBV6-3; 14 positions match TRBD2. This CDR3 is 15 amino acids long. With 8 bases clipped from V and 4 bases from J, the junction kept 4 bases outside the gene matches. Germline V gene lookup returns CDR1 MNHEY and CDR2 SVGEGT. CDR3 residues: CASVGTSGGYNEQFF. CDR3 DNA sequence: TGTGCCAGCGTGGGGACTAGCGGGGGTTACAATGAGCAGTTCTTC.

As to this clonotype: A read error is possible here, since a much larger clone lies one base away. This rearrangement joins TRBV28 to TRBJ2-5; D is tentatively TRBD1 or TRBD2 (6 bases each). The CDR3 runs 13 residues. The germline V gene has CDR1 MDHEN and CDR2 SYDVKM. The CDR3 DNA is TGTGCCAGCGTAGGGGGGCCCCAAGGGACCCAGTACTTC. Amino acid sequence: CASVGGPQGTQYF.

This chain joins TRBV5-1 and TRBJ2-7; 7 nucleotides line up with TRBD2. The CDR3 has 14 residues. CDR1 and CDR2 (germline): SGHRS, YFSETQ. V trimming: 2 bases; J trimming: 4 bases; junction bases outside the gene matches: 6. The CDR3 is CASSFSGGGYEQYF. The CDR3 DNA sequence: TGCGCCAGCAGCTTTTCTGGGGGGGGGTACGAGCAGTACTTC.

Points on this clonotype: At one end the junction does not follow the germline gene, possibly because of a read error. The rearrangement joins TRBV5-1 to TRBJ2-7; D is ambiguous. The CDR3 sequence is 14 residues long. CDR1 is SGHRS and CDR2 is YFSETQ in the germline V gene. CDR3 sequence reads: CASSFATYSYEQYF. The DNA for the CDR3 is TGTGCCAGCAGCTTTGCGACGTACTCCTACGAGCAGTACTTC.

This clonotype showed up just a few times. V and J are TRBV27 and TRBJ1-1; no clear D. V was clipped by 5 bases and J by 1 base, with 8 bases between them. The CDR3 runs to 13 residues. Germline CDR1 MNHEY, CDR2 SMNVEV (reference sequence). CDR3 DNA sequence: TGTGCCAGCAGTCGTCGGGAGAACACTGAAGCTTTCTTT. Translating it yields CASSRRENTEAFF.

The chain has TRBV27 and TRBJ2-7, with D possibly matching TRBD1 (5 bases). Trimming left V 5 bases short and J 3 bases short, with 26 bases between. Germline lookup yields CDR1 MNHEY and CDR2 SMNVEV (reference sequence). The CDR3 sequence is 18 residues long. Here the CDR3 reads CASSPQRPRGAALYEQYF. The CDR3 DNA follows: TGTGCCAGCAGTCCTCAACGTCCGCGTGGGGCAGCCCTCTACGAGCAGTACTTC.

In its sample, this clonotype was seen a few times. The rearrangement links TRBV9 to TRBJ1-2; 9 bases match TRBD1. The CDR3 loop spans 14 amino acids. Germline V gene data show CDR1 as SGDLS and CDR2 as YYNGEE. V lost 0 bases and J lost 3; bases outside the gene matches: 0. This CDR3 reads CASSVGQGDYGYTF. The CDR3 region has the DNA TGTGCCAGCAGCGTAGGACAGGGGGACTATGGCTACACCTTC.

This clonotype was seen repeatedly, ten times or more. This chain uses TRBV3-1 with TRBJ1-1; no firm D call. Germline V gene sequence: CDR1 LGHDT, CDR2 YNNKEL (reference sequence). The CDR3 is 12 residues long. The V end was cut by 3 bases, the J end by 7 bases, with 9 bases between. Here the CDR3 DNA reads TGTGCCAGCAGCCAGAGGGAGTTTGAAGCTTTCTTT. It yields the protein CASSQREFEAFF. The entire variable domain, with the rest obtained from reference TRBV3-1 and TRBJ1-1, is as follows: DTAVSQTPKYLVTQMGNDKSIKCEQNLGHDTMYWYKQDSKKFLKIMFSYNNKELIINETVPNRFSPKSPDKAHLNLHINSLELGDSAVYFCASSQREFEAFFGQGTRLTVV.

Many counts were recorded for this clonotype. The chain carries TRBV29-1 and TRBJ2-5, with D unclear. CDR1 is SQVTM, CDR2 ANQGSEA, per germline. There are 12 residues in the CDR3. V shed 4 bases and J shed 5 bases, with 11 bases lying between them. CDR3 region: CSVGQRSETQYF. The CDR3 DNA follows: TGCAGCGTTGGGCAAAGGTCGGAGACCCAGTACTTC. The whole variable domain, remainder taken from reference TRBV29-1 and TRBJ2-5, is SAVISQKPSRDICQRGTSLTIQCQVDSQVTMMFWYRQQPGQSLTLIATANQGSEATYESGFVIDKFPISRPNLTFSTLTVSNMSPEDSSIYLCSVGQRSETQYFGPGTRLLVL.

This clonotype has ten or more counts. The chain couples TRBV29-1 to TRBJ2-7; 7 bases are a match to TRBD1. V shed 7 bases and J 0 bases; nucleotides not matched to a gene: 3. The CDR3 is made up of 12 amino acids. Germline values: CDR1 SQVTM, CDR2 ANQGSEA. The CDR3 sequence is CSGRQGSYEQYF. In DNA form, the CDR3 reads TGCAGCGGTCGACAGGGCTCCTACGAGCAGTACTTC.

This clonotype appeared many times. Written as DNA, the CDR3 is TGTGCCAGCAGCCTCTACGGCAGGGGAATCAATCAGCCCCAGCATTTT. It encodes CASSLYGRGINQPQHF. This chain uses TRBV12-3 or TRBV12-4 with TRBJ1-5, with D perhaps matching TRBD1 (6 bases). The CDR3 sequence is 16 residues long. V lost 6 bases, J lost 3 bases, and 18 bases lay in between.

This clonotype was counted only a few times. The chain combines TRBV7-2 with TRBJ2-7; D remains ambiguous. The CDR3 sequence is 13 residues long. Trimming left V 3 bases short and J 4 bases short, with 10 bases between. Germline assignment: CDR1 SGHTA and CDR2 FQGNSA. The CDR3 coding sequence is TGTGCCAGCAGCTTTCGGCAGAGATACGAGCAGTACTTC. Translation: CASSFRQRYEQYF.

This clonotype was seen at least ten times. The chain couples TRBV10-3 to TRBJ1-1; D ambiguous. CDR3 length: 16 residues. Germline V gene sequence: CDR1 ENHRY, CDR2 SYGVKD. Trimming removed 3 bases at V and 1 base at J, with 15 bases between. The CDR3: CAISDGAASGNTEAFF. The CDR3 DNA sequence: TGTGCCATCAGTGACGGAGCTGCCTCTGGGAACACTGAAGCTTTCTTT.

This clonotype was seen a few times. CDR3 residues: CASSPDWAGGGYNEQFF. The DNA of the CDR3 is TGTGCCAGCAGCCCAGATTGGGCGGGGGGTGGCTACAATGAGCAGTTCTTC. The rearrangement links TRBV3-1 to TRBJ2-1; 8 bases match TRBD2. The length of the CDR3 is 17 residues. Germline V gene lookup returns CDR1 LGHDT and CDR2 YNNKEL (reference sequence). V lost 4 bases and J lost 3; bases outside the gene matches: 11.

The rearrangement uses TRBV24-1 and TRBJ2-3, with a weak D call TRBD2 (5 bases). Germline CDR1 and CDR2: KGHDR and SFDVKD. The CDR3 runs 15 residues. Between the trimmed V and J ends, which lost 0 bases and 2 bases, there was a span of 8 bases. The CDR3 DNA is TGTGCCACCAGTGATTTGCGGGAACTCACAGATACGCAGTATTTT. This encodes CATSDLRELTDTQYF.

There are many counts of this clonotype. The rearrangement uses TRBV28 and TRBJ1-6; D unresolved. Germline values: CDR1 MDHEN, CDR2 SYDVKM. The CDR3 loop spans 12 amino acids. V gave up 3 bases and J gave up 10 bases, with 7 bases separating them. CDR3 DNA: TGTGCCAGCAGTTTGAGCAGATCACCCCTCCACTTT. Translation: CASSLSRSPLHF.

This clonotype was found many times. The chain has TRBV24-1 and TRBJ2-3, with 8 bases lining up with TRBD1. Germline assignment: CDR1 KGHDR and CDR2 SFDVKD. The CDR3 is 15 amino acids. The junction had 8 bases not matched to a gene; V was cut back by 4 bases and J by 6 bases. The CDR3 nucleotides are TGTGCCACCAGTGACTCCGGGACAGGATCCGATACGCAGTATTTT. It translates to CATSDSGTGSDTQYF.

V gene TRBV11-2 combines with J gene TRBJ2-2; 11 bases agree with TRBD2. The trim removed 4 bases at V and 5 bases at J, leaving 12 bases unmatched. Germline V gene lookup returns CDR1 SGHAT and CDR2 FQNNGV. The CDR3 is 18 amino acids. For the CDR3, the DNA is TGTGCCAGCAGCTCCCTGACTAGCGGGGTTGATAAAACCGGGGAGCTGTTTTTT. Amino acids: CASSSLTSGVDKTGELFF.

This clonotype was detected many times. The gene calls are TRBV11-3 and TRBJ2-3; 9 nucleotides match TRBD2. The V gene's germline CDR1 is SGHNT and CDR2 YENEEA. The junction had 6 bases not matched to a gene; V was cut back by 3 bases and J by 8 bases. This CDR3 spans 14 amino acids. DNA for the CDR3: TGTGCCAGCAGCTTCGGACTAGCGCGGGGTACGCAGTATTTT. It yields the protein CASSFGLARGTQYF.